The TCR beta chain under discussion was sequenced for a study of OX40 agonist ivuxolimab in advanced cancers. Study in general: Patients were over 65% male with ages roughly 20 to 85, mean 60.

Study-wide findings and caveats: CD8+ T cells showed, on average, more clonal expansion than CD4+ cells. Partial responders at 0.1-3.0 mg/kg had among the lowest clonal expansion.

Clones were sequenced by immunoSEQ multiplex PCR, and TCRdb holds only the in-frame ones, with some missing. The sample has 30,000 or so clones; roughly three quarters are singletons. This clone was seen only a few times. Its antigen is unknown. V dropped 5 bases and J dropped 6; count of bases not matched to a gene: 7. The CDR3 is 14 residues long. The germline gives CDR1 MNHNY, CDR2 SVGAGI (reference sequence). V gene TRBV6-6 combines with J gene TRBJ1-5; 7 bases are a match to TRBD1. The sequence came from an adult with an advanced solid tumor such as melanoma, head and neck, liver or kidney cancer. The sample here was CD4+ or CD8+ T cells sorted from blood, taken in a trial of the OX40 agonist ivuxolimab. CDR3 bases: TGTGCCAGCAGTCCGGGACAGCGTAGTCAGCCCCAGCATTTT. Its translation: CASSPGQRSQPQHF.